Listed here are 19 T cell receptor beta chains from one sample, sequenced in a study of blood T cell repertoires in COVID-19. Sequencing used immunoSEQ multiplex PCR; TCRdb keeps in-frame clones, though not all of them. The sample contains 60,000 or so clones, 76% of which appear only once. Sequencing used peripheral blood. The source is a woman between 50 and 59 years old with active or convalescent COVID-19.

The sample holds a few counts of this clone. This chain joins TRBV7-2 and TRBJ2-5; possibly TRBD2 for D (5 bases). The CDR3 has 14 residues. Trimming took off 1 base at V and 2 bases at J, with 8 bases between the two ends. CDR1 SGHTA and CDR2 FQGNSA come from the germline V gene. The CDR3, as DNA: TGTGCCAGCAGCTTAGGTAGAGGGCAAGAGACCCAGTACTTC. This codes for CASSLGRGQETQYF.

This sequence joins TRBV7-8 and TRBJ1-5; D unresolved. Trimming took 0 bases from V and 0 from J, leaving 12 bases between them. This CDR3 has 17 residues. CDR1 is SGHVS and CDR2 is FQNEAQ in the germline V gene. The DNA for the CDR3 is TGTGCCAGCAGCTTAGCCCACGGGAGGTATAGCAATCAGCCCCAGCATTTT. This gives the protein CASSLAHGRYSNQPQHF.

This chain connects TRBV4-2 to TRBJ1-3; D remains unclear. V lost 0 bases and J lost 4, with 4 bases in between. Germline CDR1 is LGHNA and CDR2 is YNFKEQ. CDR3 length equals 13 residues. CDR3 DNA sequence: TGTGCCAGCAGCCAAGAGGGCGGAAACACCATATATTTT. It codes for CASSQEGGNTIYF.

The V call is TRBV19, the J call TRBJ1-1; D uncertain. Germline V lookup: CDR1 LNHDA, CDR2 SQIVND (reference sequence). The CDR3 runs 15 residues. Trimming stripped 7 bases from V and 2 bases from J, with 17 bases between. The CDR3 bases are TGTGCCAGTAATAACGGACCGACTATAAACACTGAAGCTTTCTTT. This gives the protein CASNNGPTINTEAFF.

The chain has TRBV4-1 and TRBJ1-5, with D maybe TRBD1 (5 bases). V shed 1 base and J shed 2 bases, with 12 bases lying between them. CDR1 MGHRA and CDR2 YSYEKL come from the germline V gene. This CDR3 region has 16 residues. The CDR3 coding sequence is TGCGCCAGCAGCCAAGTCAGTCTAGGGGGCAATCAGCCCCAGCATTTT. Protein sequence: CASSQVSLGGNQPQHF.

The genes are TRBV10-3 and TRBJ1-1; tentatively, D is TRBD1 (6 bases). Germline V CDR1 and CDR2: ENHRY, SYGVKD. CDR3 length: 14 residues. V lost 5 bases and J lost 1, with 11 bases in between. The CDR3 DNA reads TGTGCCATCAGTTCGGGACACCCGAACACTGAAGCTTTCTTT. Amino acids: CAISSGHPNTEAFF.

This rearrangement joins TRBV18 to TRBJ1-1, with a possible D match to TRBD1 (5 bases). The CDR3 runs 14 residues. Trimming removed 5 bases from V and 1 base from J, with 11 bases in between. Looked up from germline, CDR1 is KGHSH and CDR2 is LQKENI. In DNA form, the CDR3 reads TGTGCCAGCTCATCGGGACTGGCGAACACTGAAGCTTTCTTT. Protein product: CASSSGLANTEAFF. Based on the CDR3 plus reference TRBV18 and TRBJ1-1, the full variable domain is NAGVMQNPRHLVRRRGQEARLRCSPMKGHSHVYWYRQLPEEGLKFMVYLQKENIIDESGMPKERFSAEFPKEGPSILRIQQVVRGDSAAYFCASSSGLANTEAFFGQGTRLTVV.

V is TRBV2 and J is TRBJ2-1; D not certain. Trimming shortened V by 2 bases and J by 8 bases, and 4 bases separated the two germline ends. From germline, CDR1 is SNHLY and CDR2 FYNNEI. CDR3 size: 11 residues. The DNA of the CDR3 is TGTGCCAGCAGTGAAATCGATGAGCAGTTCTTC. This encodes CASSEIDEQFF.

This clone was counted at least ten times. The chain links TRBV4-2 to TRBJ2-2; the match to TRBD1 covers 8 bases. The CDR3 spans 17 residues. The germline CDR1 and CDR2 sequences are LGHNA and YNFKEQ. V shed 2 bases and J 4 bases; nucleotides not matched to a gene: 9. The CDR3 DNA is TGTGCCAGCAGCCAATTCCAGGACAGGGCAAGCACCGGGGAGCTGTTTTTT. Its protein is CASSQFQDRASTGELFF.

The chain links TRBV7-3 to TRBJ2-1; maybe TRBD2 (6 bases). There are 14 residues in the CDR3. CDR1 is SGHTA, CDR2 FQGTGA, per germline. Trimming left V 5 bases short and J 4 bases short, with 12 bases between. CDR3 protein: CASSPWGLYNEQFF. DNA for the CDR3: TGTGCCAGCAGCCCCTGGGGACTGTACAATGAGCAGTTCTTC. Filled out from reference TRBV7-3 and TRBJ2-1, the complete variable domain reads GAGVSQTPSNKVTEKGKYVELRCDPISGHTALYWYRQSLGQGPEFLIYFQGTGAADDSGLPNDRFFAVRPEGSVSTLKIQRTERGDSAVYLCASSPWGLYNEQFFGPGTRLTVL.

The rearrangement links TRBV14 to TRBJ2-3; perhaps TRBD1 as D (5 bases). V gave up 3 bases and J gave up 1 base, with 5 bases separating them. Germline CDR1 SGHDN, CDR2 FVKESK. The CDR3 covers 13 residues. The CDR3 is CASSHRGTDTQYF. The CDR3 DNA is TGTGCCAGCAGCCACAGGGGCACAGATACGCAGTATTTT. The whole variable domain, remainder taken from reference TRBV14 and TRBJ2-3, is EAGVTQFPSHSVIEKGQTVTLRCDPISGHDNLYWYRRVMGKEIKFLLHFVKESKQDESGMPNNRFLAERTGGTYSTLKVQPAELEDSGVYFCASSHRGTDTQYFGPGTRLTVL.

The genes are TRBV18 and TRBJ2-7; tentative D call: TRBD1 (5 bases). The CDR3 is 15 amino acids. Germline CDR1 KGHSH, CDR2 LQKENI. Trimming took off 5 bases at V and 3 bases at J, with 17 bases between the two ends. The CDR3: CASSASPGSDYEQYF. The DNA of the CDR3 is TGTGCCAGCTCAGCCAGCCCAGGGTCAGACTACGAGCAGTACTTC.

V is TRBV6-1 and J is TRBJ1-2; a possible D gene is TRBD1 (5 bases). Germline CDR1 reads MNHNS; CDR2 reads SASEGT. The ends were cut back, 2 bases at V and 5 bases at J, with 15 bases in the middle. This CDR3 is built from 15 residues. The CDR3: CASSERSAGGYGYTF. CDR3 DNA: TGTGCCAGCAGTGAAAGGTCAGCCGGGGGTTATGGCTACACCTTC.

CDR3 amino acids: CSVTDTVNTEAFF. The CDR3 DNA is TGCAGCGTTACAGACACCGTGAACACTGAAGCTTTCTTT. The V gene is TRBV29-1, the J gene TRBJ1-1; D ambiguous. Germline loops: CDR1 SQVTM, CDR2 ANQGSEA. V shed 5 bases and J shed 0 bases, with 10 bases lying between them. The CDR3 length is 13 residues.

This chain links TRBV28 with TRBJ2-3, with D perhaps TRBD2 (5 bases). The CDR3 runs to 16 residues. V was trimmed by 6 bases and J by 6 bases, leaving 22 bases between them. Germline CDR1 reads MDHEN; CDR2 reads SYDVKM. CDR3 in amino acids: CASRGSGPGVGDTQYF. CDR3 sequence (DNA): TGTGCCAGCAGGGGGTCCGGGCCCGGGGTCGGTGATACGCAGTATTTT. The full variable domain, completed using reference TRBV28 and TRBJ2-3, is DVKVTQSSRYLVKRTGEKVFLECVQDMDHENMFWYRQDPGLGLRLIYFSYDVKMKEKGDIPEGYSVSREKKERFSLILESASTNQTSMYLCASRGSGPGVGDTQYFGPGTRLTVL.

This clone was counted once. The genes are TRBV21-1 and TRBJ1-2. TRBV21-1 is flagged as a pseudogene. The CDR3 runs to 16 residues. The CDR3 protein is CASSPAWRSANYGYTF. As DNA, the CDR3 is TGTGCCAGCAGCCCCGCTTGGAGGAGCGCCAACTATGGCTACACCTTC.

V gene TRBV7-8 combines with J gene TRBJ2-1, with 13 bases that match TRBD2. The CDR3 contains 18 residues. CDR1 is SGHVS, CDR2 FQNEAQ, per germline. V dropped 0 bases and J dropped 5; count of bases not matched to a gene: 7. Written as DNA, the CDR3 is TGTGCCAGCAGCTTAGCTCGACTAGCGGGAGGCACTCACAATGAGCAGTTCTTC. Translated, it gives CASSLARLAGGTHNEQFF.

V is TRBV6-5 and J is TRBJ1-1; 12 nucleotides line up with TRBD1. The J segment lost 10 bases and the V segment lost 7 bases, leaving 13 bases of the junction unmatched. The CDR3 loop spans 15 amino acids. The germline CDR1 and CDR2 sequences are MNHEY and SVGAGI. The CDR3 here is CASIPPGTGGIVAFF. In DNA, the CDR3 is TGTGCCAGCATCCCTCCTGGGACAGGGGGCATAGTAGCTTTCTTT.

The rearrangement uses TRBV15 and TRBJ1-2; TRBD1 is a possible D gene (5 bases). V lost 4 bases and J 5 bases, leaving 14 bases between the germline ends. From germline, CDR1 is LNHNV and CDR2 YYDKDF (reference sequence). The CDR3 runs to 14 residues. Written as DNA, the CDR3 is TGTGCCACCAGCACCGAAAGCAAGGGGTATGGCTACACCTTC. Translation gives CATSTESKGYGYTF.